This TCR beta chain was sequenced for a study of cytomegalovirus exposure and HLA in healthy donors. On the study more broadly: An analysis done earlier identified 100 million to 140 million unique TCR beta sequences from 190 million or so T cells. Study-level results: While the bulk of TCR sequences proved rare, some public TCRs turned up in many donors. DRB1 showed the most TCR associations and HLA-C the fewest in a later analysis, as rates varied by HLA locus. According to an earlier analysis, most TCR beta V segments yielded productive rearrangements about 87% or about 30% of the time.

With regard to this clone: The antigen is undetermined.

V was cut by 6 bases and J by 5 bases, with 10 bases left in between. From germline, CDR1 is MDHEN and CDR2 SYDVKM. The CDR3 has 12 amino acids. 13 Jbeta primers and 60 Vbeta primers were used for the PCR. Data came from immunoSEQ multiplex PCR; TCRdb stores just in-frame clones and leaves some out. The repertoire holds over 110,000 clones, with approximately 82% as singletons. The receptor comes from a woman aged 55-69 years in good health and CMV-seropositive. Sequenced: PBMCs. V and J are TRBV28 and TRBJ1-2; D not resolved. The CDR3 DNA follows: TGTGCCAGCAGACGCACAGAGTATGGCTACACCTTC. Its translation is CASRRTEYGYTF.